This T cell receptor (beta chain) was recorded in a study of blood T cells in healthy people across ages. The authors ran a second PCR of roughly 6 to 11 cycles using a sample-barcoded 5' primer and a J-beta primer mix. The template-switch adaptor, which had 12 random nucleotides, put a tag on each cDNA molecule. MiXCR, applied by TCRdb to the 5' RACE reads, yields one record per CDR3 protein. Of about 1.6 million distinct CDR3 sequences listed, 30% to 35% are singletons. Whenever a sample was processed, at least 6 million PBMCs were isolated. In its sample, this clonotype was seen a few times. The sequence was obtained from a woman aged 30 to 39 in good health. The sequencing input was blood.

The CDR3 reads CASRYRAGTAYNEQFF. The DNA for the CDR3 is TGTGCCAGCAGATACCGGGCCGGGACAGCCTACAATGAGCAGTTCTTC. The rearrangement joins TRBV7-8 to TRBJ2-1; 7 bases line up with TRBD1. Trimming took 6 bases from V and 2 from J; bases not matched to a gene: 10. The CDR3 spans 16 residues. Germline V lookup: CDR1 SGHVS, CDR2 FQNEAQ.